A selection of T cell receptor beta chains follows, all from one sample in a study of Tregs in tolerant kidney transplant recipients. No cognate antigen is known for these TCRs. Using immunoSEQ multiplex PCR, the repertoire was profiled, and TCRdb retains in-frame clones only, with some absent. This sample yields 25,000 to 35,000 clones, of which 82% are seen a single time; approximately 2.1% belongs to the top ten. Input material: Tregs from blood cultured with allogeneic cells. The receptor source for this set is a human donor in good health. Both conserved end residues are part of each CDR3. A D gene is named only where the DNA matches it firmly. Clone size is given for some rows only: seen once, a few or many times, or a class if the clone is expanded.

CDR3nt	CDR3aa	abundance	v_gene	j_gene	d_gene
TGCGCCAGCAGCCAGTATTCCGGACTAGCAGGGGAGACCCAGTACTTC	CASSQYSGLAGETQYF	-	TRBV4-3	TRBJ2-5	TRBD2
TGTGCCAGCTCCCAACAGGGTCGGAACACTGAAGCTTTCTTT	CASSQQGRNTEAFF	once	TRBV18	TRBJ1-1	-
TGTGCCAGCAGTTACTCGATTGGGCCAACCTTTTATGGCTACACCTTC	CASSYSIGPTFYGYTF	few	TRBV6-5	TRBJ1-2	-
TGTGCCAGCAGCTTAGGGGTTTCAGGCTACACCTTC	CASSLGVSGYTF	-	TRBV7-2	TRBJ1-2	-
TGTGCCAGCAGCGGGACCGGAGTTGAGAAGCAGTTCTTC	CASSGTGVEKQFF	-	TRBV2	TRBJ2-1	-
TGTGCCAGCAGCCCGGAGGGGACAGATCAGCCCCAGCATTTT	CASSPEGTDQPQHF	few	TRBV21-1	TRBJ1-5	-
TGTGCCAGCAGCTTAGACGCACGCTTCACAGATACGCAGTATTTT	CASSLDARFTDTQYF	-	TRBV7-3	TRBJ2-3	-
TGCGCCAGCAGACCCGACTTGAACACTGAAGCTTTCTTT	CASRPDLNTEAFF	-	TRBV5-1	TRBJ1-1	-
TGTGCCACCAGCCCACGGGGTATGAGCAATCAGCCCCAGCATTTT	CATSPRGMSNQPQHF	-	TRBV15	TRBJ1-5	-
TGTGCCAGCAGTTACGGTCTTTTGGGGGTGGAGACCCAGTACTTC	CASSYGLLGVETQYF	once	TRBV6-5	TRBJ2-5	-
TGTGCCACGACAGACAGGGTCGGCACTGAAGCTTTCTTT	CATTDRVGTEAFF	-	TRBV10-3	TRBJ1-1	TRBD1
TGTGCCAGCAGGAGCGATGGGGTCTATGGCTACACCTTC	CASRSDGVYGYTF	-	TRBV27	TRBJ1-2	-
TGTGCCAGTAGTGTTGACACTAACACCGGGGAGCTGTTTTTT	CASSVDTNTGELFF	few	TRBV19	TRBJ2-2	-
TGTGCCACCGGGGCTGGACAGTATAATTCACCCCTCCACTTT	CATGAGQYNSPLHF	-	TRBV15	TRBJ1-6	-
TGTGCCTGGACCGCGACGAGAGTCCGCGAATCGGGCTACACCTTC	CAWTATRVRESGYTF	-	TRBV30	TRBJ1-2	-
TGTGCCAGCAGCCGTCGGGTCCACACAGATACGCAGTATTTT	CASSRRVHTDTQYF	-	TRBV4-2	TRBJ2-3	-
TGTGCCAAGCAAGCCTTCTGGGACTCCCCCGGGGGGGAGCAGTTCTTC	CAKQAFWDSPGGEQFF	-	TRBV2	TRBJ2-1	TRBD2
TGTGCCAGCAGCTTGGGGGCGGGCCACTACAATGAGCAGTTCTTC	CASSLGAGHYNEQFF	-	TRBV5-4	TRBJ2-1	-
TGTGCCAGCAGCTTGGGAGGGCCCACTACGGCGAACACTGAAGCTTTCTTT	CASSLGGPTTANTEAFF	once	TRBV5-6	TRBJ1-1	-
TGTGCCAGCAGCGTAGCTCCGGGAAACACCATATATTTT	CASSVAPGNTIYF	-	TRBV9	TRBJ1-3	-
TGTGCCACGACCCGACTAGCGGGCCCCGGGGAGCTGTTTTTT	CATTRLAGPGELFF	-	TRBV6-1	TRBJ2-2	TRBD2
TGCGCCAGCGCACTAGGGGCAGCTACATTTCGGGAGACCCAGTACTTC	CASALGAATFRETQYF	-	TRBV5-1	TRBJ2-5	-
TGTGCCAGCAGTTTCACTCTCCACGAGCAGTACTTC	CASSFTLHEQYF	-	TRBV6-1	TRBJ2-7	-
TGTGCCAGCAGCTTAGGTTCCGGGGCAGGAGATACGCAGTATTTT	CASSLGSGAGDTQYF	-	TRBV11-3	TRBJ2-3	-
TGTGCCAGCAGTTCTAGCGGGAGAAGCACAGATACGCAGTATTTT	CASSSSGRSTDTQYF	few	TRBV28	TRBJ2-3	TRBD2
TGCGCCAGCAGCTCGGGACTAGCGGGGACGGACAATGAGCAGTTCTTC	CASSSGLAGTDNEQFF	-	TRBV5-1	TRBJ2-1	TRBD2
TGTGCCACCCAAGGAGGCAGGGAGCAGTTCTTC	CATQGGREQFF	-	TRBV11-3	TRBJ2-1	-
TGTGCCAGCAGCCCCACGGGACAGCTTTACGAGCAGTACTTC	CASSPTGQLYEQYF	-	TRBV7-3	TRBJ2-7	TRBD1
TGTGCCAGCAGCCAAGAAGAACATACCGGTCTAGCCATATATTTT	CASSQEEHTGLAIYF	once	TRBV4-2	TRBJ1-3	-
TGTGCCAGCAGTACCCGGACGAGGGGCGGTGAAAAACTGTTTTTT	CASSTRTRGGEKLFF	-	TRBV6-5	TRBJ1-4	-
TGTGCCAGCAGCTTTTCGGCGGGTGTGACTAACTATGGCTACACCTTC	CASSFSAGVTNYGYTF	-	TRBV7-9	TRBJ1-2	-
TGTGCCAGCAGCTTATGGCCCCGACAGGGTAGTAGATATTCACCCCTCCACTTT	CASSLWPRQGSRYSPLHF	-	TRBV7-8	TRBJ1-6	TRBD1
TGTGCCAGCAGCTTGGTGGTGACAGGGGCAGAGACCCAGTACTTC	CASSLVVTGAETQYF	once	TRBV5-4	TRBJ2-5	TRBD1
TGTGCCAGTTCAAGGGTGGGTCAGGGGGCGTGGGAGCTGTTTTTT	CASSRVGQGAWELFF	-	TRBV19	TRBJ2-2	TRBD1
TGTGCTAGTGGTTTGGCAATAGGACCGGTTTACGAGCAGTACTTC	CASGLAIGPVYEQYF	-	TRBV12-5	TRBJ2-7	-
TGCGCCAGCAGCCTCCGGAGGGTACCCCGCAATGAGCAGTTCTTC	CASSLRRVPRNEQFF	-	TRBV4-3	TRBJ2-1	-
TGTGCCACCAGCAGAGACCTTAACGGGGAGCTGTTTTTT	CATSRDLNGELFF	few	TRBV15	TRBJ2-2	-
TGTGCCAGCAGCTTGGCGACCGGGCTACAAGAGACCCAGTACTTC	CASSLATGLQETQYF	-	TRBV5-4	TRBJ2-5	-
TGTGCCAGCAGTAGGGGGAACTATGGCTACACCTTC	CASSRGNYGYTF	-	TRBV27	TRBJ1-2	-
TGTGCCAGCAGTTACAACCTGGGCTCTGGGGCCAACGTCCTGACTTTC	CASSYNLGSGANVLTF	-	TRBV6-5	TRBJ2-6	-
TGTGCCAGCAGCTTACTAGCGGGAGTCGAGACCCAGTACTTC	CASSLLAGVETQYF	-	TRBV7-2	TRBJ2-5	TRBD2
TGCAGCGCTCACCGGGGTGAAGAGACCCAGTACTTC	CSAHRGEETQYF	-	TRBV29-1	TRBJ2-5	-
TGTGCCAGCAGTGAAAGGGACAGTTCCTACAATGAGCAGTTCTTC	CASSERDSSYNEQFF	once	TRBV6-1	TRBJ2-1	TRBD1
TGTGCCAGCAGTTTAAGACGGAGTGAGCAGTTCTTC	CASSLRRSEQFF	-	TRBV28	TRBJ2-1	-
TGTGCCAGCAGCTGGTTAGGGGCATACCCTCGCTACGAGCAGTACTTC	CASSWLGAYPRYEQYF	-	TRBV7-3	TRBJ2-7	-
TGTGCCAGCAGCCAGACAGGGGGGTACGAGCAGTACTTC	CASSQTGGYEQYF	-	TRBV5-4	TRBJ2-7	TRBD1
TGCGCCAGCAGTAAGGGACAGGGGGCTTGGTACGAGCAGTACTTC	CASSKGQGAWYEQYF	few	TRBV5-1	TRBJ2-7	TRBD1
TGTGCCAGCTCACCGGGACAGGGGGCTCCCGGAAACACCATATATTTT	CASSPGQGAPGNTIYF	-	TRBV18	TRBJ1-3	TRBD1
TGTGCCAGCAGCTTACCACCGATACTAGCGGGAGGGCCCGGGGAGCTGTTTTTT	CASSLPPILAGGPGELFF	-	TRBV7-9	TRBJ2-2	TRBD2
TGTGCCAGCAGCTCCGGGACTAGCGGAGTCTACGAGCAGTACTTC	CASSSGTSGVYEQYF	once	TRBV7-2	TRBJ2-7	TRBD2
TGTGCCTGGCAACAAAGTGGGTTTACTGAAGCTTTCTTT	CAWQQSGFTEAFF	-	TRBV30	TRBJ1-1	-
TGTGCCAGCAGCTTGGCCGATGGCAGGCACTCTGGAAACACCATATATTTT	CASSLADGRHSGNTIYF	-	TRBV5-4	TRBJ1-3	-
TGCGCCAGCAGTTCCTACCGGGGGGACAATGAGCAGTTCTTC	CASSSYRGDNEQFF	-	TRBV5-1	TRBJ2-1	TRBD2
TGTGCCAGCTCACACTCCGGACAGGGGGCCGATGGCTACACCTTC	CASSHSGQGADGYTF	-	TRBV18	TRBJ1-2	TRBD1